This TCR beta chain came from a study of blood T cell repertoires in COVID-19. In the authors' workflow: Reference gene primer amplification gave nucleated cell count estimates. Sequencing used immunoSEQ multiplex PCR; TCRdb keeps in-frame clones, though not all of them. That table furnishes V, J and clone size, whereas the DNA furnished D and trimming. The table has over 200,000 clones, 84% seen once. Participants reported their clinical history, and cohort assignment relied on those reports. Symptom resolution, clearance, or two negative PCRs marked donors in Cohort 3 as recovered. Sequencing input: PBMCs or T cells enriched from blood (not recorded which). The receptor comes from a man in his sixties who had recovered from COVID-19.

CDR3 sequence: CASSLLTAGEKLFF. DNA of the CDR3: TGTGCCAGCAGCTTACTGACCGCGGGGGAAAAACTGTTTTTT. This rearrangement joins TRBV11-2 to TRBJ1-4, with D hard to call. The V and J ends lost 2 bases and 8 bases respectively, with 12 bases between them. The germline V gene encodes CDR1 SGHAT and CDR2 FQNNGV. This CDR3 comprises 14 residues.